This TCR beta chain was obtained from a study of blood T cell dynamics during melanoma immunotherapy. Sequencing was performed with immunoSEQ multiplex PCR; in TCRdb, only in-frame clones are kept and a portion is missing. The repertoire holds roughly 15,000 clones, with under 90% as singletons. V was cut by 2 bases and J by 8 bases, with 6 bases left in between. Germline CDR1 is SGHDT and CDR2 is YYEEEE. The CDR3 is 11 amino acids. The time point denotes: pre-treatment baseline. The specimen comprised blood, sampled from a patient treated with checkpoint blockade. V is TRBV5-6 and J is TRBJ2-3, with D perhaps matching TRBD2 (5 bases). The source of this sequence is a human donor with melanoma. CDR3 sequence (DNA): TGTGCCAGCAGCTTTGGAGGTACGCAGTATTTT. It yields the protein CASSFGGTQYF.